Listed below are T cell receptor beta chains from one sample, sequenced in a study of IL-17A CD8 T cells in psoriatic arthritis synovium. Generated by immunoSEQ multiplex PCR, the TCRdb table keeps only in-frame clones and is missing some. This sample yields a few thousand clones, of which around 70% are seen a single time; 9.5% to 12% belongs to the top ten. Sequenced input: IFN-gamma+ CD8+ T cells from synovial fluid. These receptors were obtained from a human donor with psoriatic arthritis. Each CDR3 is given with its conserved first and last residue. D genes are given only for firm matches. Expanded clones are given a class, and other clones once, few, many or no size at all.

j_call | d_call | clone_size | v_call | cdr3_aa | cdr3_nt
TRBJ2-5 | NA | NA | TRBV11-1 | CASSFGRVFETPSSPTQYF | TGTGCCAGCAGCTTTGGCAGGGTTTTTGAGACCCCGTCCTCCCCGACCCAGTACTTC
TRBJ2-1 | TRBD1 | NA | TRBV10-2 | CASSTGEHNEQFF | TGCGCCAGCTCTACAGGGGAGCACAATGAGCAGTTCTTC
TRBJ1-5 | TRBD1 | few | TRBV2 | CASSEVVGQGYSSNQPQHF | TGTGCCAGCAGTGAAGTTGTGGGACAGGGGTATAGTAGCAATCAGCCCCAGCATTTT
TRBJ1-5 | NA | NA | TRBV19 | CASSIDNMSNQPQHF | TGTGCCAGTAGTATCGATAATATGAGCAATCAGCCCCAGCATTTT
TRBJ2-3 | NA | once | TRBV6-6 | CASSYWPDTQYF | TGTGCCAGCAGTTACTGGCCAGATACGCAGTATTTT
TRBJ2-7 | TRBD2 | NA | TRBV27 | CASSHTIAGEQYF | TGTGCCAGCAGTCATACAATAGCGGGGGAGCAGTACTTC
TRBJ2-3 | NA | NA | TRBV6-4 | CASSDGTHTDTQYF | TGTGCCAGCAGTGACGGGACCCACACAGATACGCAGTATTTT
TRBJ2-1 | TRBD2 | once | TRBV19 | CASELTSGGYNEQFF | TGTGCCAGCGAATTAACTAGCGGAGGTTACAATGAGCAGTTCTTC
TRBJ2-2 | NA | once | TRBV16 | CASSQYKGWSGELFF | TGTGCCAGCAGCCAATACAAGGGTTGGTCCGGGGAGCTGTTTTTT
TRBJ2-3 | TRBD2 | large | TRBV6-4 | CASSPTSGSTDTQYF | TGTGCCAGCAGTCCGACTAGCGGGAGCACAGATACGCAGTATTTT
TRBJ1-1 | NA | NA | TRBV18 | CASSPPTGLGHTEAFF | TGTGCCAGCTCACCCCCCACAGGGCTGGGGCACACTGAAGCTTTCTTT
TRBJ2-7 | NA | NA | TRBV4-2 | CASSQDGVSYEQYF | TGTGCCAGCAGCCAAGATGGCGTCTCCTACGAGCAGTACTTC
TRBJ2-1 | TRBD2 | few | TRBV30 | CAWSVELLAGGLNEQFF | TGTGCCTGGAGTGTGGAGTTACTAGCGGGAGGGTTAAATGAGCAGTTCTTC
TRBJ2-3 | NA | NA | TRBV27 | CASSPPLSTDTQYF | TGTGCCAGCAGTCCCCCACTGAGCACAGATACGCAGTATTTT
TRBJ2-1 | TRBD2 | NA | TRBV6-4 | CASSDASGSYNEQFF | TGTGCCAGCAGTGACGCTAGCGGCTCCTACAATGAGCAGTTCTTC
TRBJ2-5 | NA | NA | TRBV10-3 | CATEHGLQETQYF | TGTGCCACCGAACATGGGCTTCAAGAGACCCAGTACTTC
TRBJ1-5 | NA | once | TRBV28 | CASSPLSKNQPQHF | TGTGCCAGCAGCCCCCTTAGCAAGAATCAGCCCCAGCATTTT
TRBJ2-3 | TRBD2 | NA | TRBV7-6 | CASSPSSGPDTQYF | TGTGCCAGCAGCCCGTCTAGCGGGCCAGATACGCAGTATTTT
TRBJ2-3 | TRBD2 | NA | TRBV28 | CASSAAGGETDTQYF | TGTGCCAGCAGTGCGGCGGGGGGCGAGACAGATACGCAGTATTTT
TRBJ2-1 | TRBD1 | NA | TRBV7-8 | CASSPGQGVYNEQFF | TGTGCCAGCAGCCCAGGACAGGGAGTCTACAATGAGCAGTTCTTC
TRBJ2-3 | TRBD2 | few | TRBV27 | CASSSLAGFMYTQYF | TGTGCCAGCAGTTCGTTAGCGGGGTTCATGTATACGCAGTATTTT
TRBJ2-1 | TRBD1 | NA | TRBV7-9 | CASSLADYRGLVNEQFF | TGTGCCAGCAGCTTAGCCGACTACAGGGGTTTGGTGAATGAGCAGTTCTTC
TRBJ2-1 | TRBD2 | NA | TRBV6-4 | CASSDSAGGLDEQFF | TGTGCCAGCAGTGACTCTGCGGGAGGGCTGGATGAGCAGTTCTTC
TRBJ2-1 | NA | once | TRBV6-1 | CASCLWGSSYNEQFF | TGTGCCAGCTGTCTTTGGGGAAGCTCGTACAATGAGCAGTTCTTC
TRBJ1-5 | TRBD1 | few | TRBV19 | CASSGGTASNQPQHF | TGTGCCAGTAGTGGCGGGACAGCCAGCAATCAGCCCCAGCATTTT
TRBJ2-1 | NA | NA | TRBV5-6 | CASSLSLQRGEQFF | TGTGCCAGCAGCTTGTCCCTCCAGAGGGGTGAGCAGTTCTTC
TRBJ2-1 | NA | once | TRBV11-2 | CASSLQPGLNEQFF | TGTGCCAGCAGCTTACAACCGGGACTCAATGAGCAGTTCTTC
TRBJ2-3 | TRBD2 | NA | TRBV6-1 | CASSPISGGSDTQYF | TGTGCCAGCAGTCCAATTAGCGGGGGGTCAGATACGCAGTATTTT
TRBJ2-1 | TRBD2 | NA | TRBV10-3 | CAISETSGTYNEQFF | TGTGCCATCAGTGAGACTAGCGGGACCTACAATGAGCAGTTCTTC
TRBJ2-1 | TRBD2 | NA | TRBV19 | CASSMGRGEIDEQFF | TGTGCCAGTAGTATGGGTCGGGGGGAGATCGATGAGCAGTTCTTC
TRBJ2-6 | NA | NA | TRBV6-1 | CASSEGTGSGANVLTF | TGTGCCAGCAGTGAAGGGACGGGCTCTGGGGCCAACGTCCTGACTTTC
TRBJ2-2 | TRBD2 | NA | TRBV5-1 | CASSLAAGGGTGELFF | TGCGCCAGCAGCTTGGCCGCGGGAGGGGGCACCGGGGAGCTGTTTTTT
TRBJ2-7 | NA | NA | TRBV13 | CASSPTLEAYEQYF | TGTGCCAGCAGCCCCACTCTTGAGGCCTACGAGCAGTACTTC
TRBJ2-7 | TRBD2 | NA | TRBV4-2 | CASSLEGTSASYEQYF | TGTGCCAGCAGCCTGGAAGGGACTAGCGCCTCCTACGAGCAGTACTTC
TRBJ2-5 | NA | NA | TRBV10-2 | CASSDTATQYF | TGCGCCAGCAGTGACACGGCGACCCAGTACTTC
TRBJ2-1 | NA | NA | TRBV27 | CASRTGEIYNEQFF | TGTGCCAGCAGGACCGGGGAAATTTACAATGAGCAGTTCTTC
TRBJ2-5 | NA | NA | TRBV5-7 | CASSLALDRQTQYF | TGTGCCAGCAGCTTGGCCCTAGACAGGCAGACCCAGTACTTC
TRBJ1-5 | NA | NA | TRBV4-1 | CASSQFGDSNQPQHF | TGCGCCAGCAGCCAGTTTGGAGATAGCAATCAGCCCCAGCATTTT
TRBJ2-7 | TRBD2 | once | TRBV2 | CASLAGTYEQYF | TGTGCCAGCTTAGCGGGAACCTACGAGCAGTACTTC
TRBJ1-2 | NA | NA | TRBV5-1 | CASSLLARGVDGYTF | TGCGCCAGCAGCTTGTTGGCCAGGGGTGTGGATGGCTACACCTTC
TRBJ2-1 | NA | NA | TRBV6-4 | CASSGLPQGEQFF | TGTGCCAGCAGTGGCCTCCCCCAGGGAGAGCAGTTCTTC
TRBJ1-3 | TRBD1 | NA | TRBV7-8 | CASSPAGTDSGNTIYF | TGTGCCAGCAGTCCAGCCGGGACAGACTCTGGAAACACCATATATTTT
TRBJ2-5 | NA | NA | TRBV20-1 | CSASGWETQYF | TGCAGTGCTTCCGGTTGGGAGACCCAGTACTTC
TRBJ2-1 | NA | NA | TRBV4-2 | CASSQDVGGTWMFF | TGTGCCAGCAGCCAAGATGTAGGGGGGACCTGGATGTTCTTC
TRBJ1-2 | TRBD1 | few | TRBV7-9 | CASSLTGGNYGYTF | TGTGCCAGCAGCTTAACAGGGGGCAACTATGGCTACACCTTC
TRBJ2-1 | NA | few | TRBV7-9 | CASSSSTVYNEQFF | TGTGCCAGCAGCTCCTCCACCGTCTACAATGAGCAGTTCTTC
TRBJ2-7 | TRBD1 | NA | TRBV9 | CASSPRQGSHEQYF | TGTGCCAGCAGCCCACGACAGGGATCACACGAGCAGTACTTC
TRBJ2-1 | NA | large | TRBV4-2 | CASSQDQAGYEQFF | TGTGCCAGCAGCCAAGATCAGGCTGGCTATGAGCAGTTCTTC
TRBJ2-1 | NA | few | TRBV30 | CAWENHEQFF | TGTGCCTGGGAGAACCATGAGCAGTTCTTC
TRBJ1-2 | TRBD1 | NA | TRBV5-4 | CASSFWDPGQGNYGYTF | TGTGCCAGCAGCTTTTGGGATCCGGGACAGGGAAACTATGGCTACACCTTC
TRBJ2-3 | NA | NA | TRBV29-1 | CSVEDLQGLSDTQYF | TGCAGCGTTGAAGATCTTCAGGGGTTATCAGATACGCAGTATTTT